A selection of T cell receptor beta chains follows, all from one sample in a study of cytomegalovirus exposure and HLA in healthy donors. The assay was immunoSEQ multiplex PCR, and TCRdb's table has in-frame clones only and misses some. Among 150,000 or so clones, about 94% were seen once, and the ten largest hold 1.8%. The sample consisted of PBMCs. Receptors originate from a man between 18 and 35 years old in good health and CMV-seropositive. Both conserved end residues are part of each CDR3. D genes are given only for firm matches. Size tells how often a clone was seen (once, few, many) or the class of an expanded clone, and some rows leave it out.

TRBJ1-1 | . | . | TRBV4-1 | TGCGCCAGCAGCCAAAGGGTACAGGGCCGGGACATGAACACTGAAGCTTTCTTT | CASSQRVQGRDMNTEAFF
TRBJ1-3 | . | . | TRBV7-2 | TGTGCCAGCAGCTTAGATCCGTTTAGCTCTGGAAACACCATATATTTT | CASSLDPFSSGNTIYF
TRBJ2-3 | . | TRBD1 | TRBV19 | TGTGCCAGTAGAGACAGGGGGCCAGATACGCAGTATTTT | CASRDRGPDTQYF
TRBJ2-3 | . | TRBD2 | TRBV29-1 | TGCAGCGTTGGACTAGCGGGAATCACAGATACGCAGTATTTT | CSVGLAGITDTQYF
TRBJ2-4 | . | . | TRBV25-1 | TGTGCCAGCAGTTCTCAGGGGCAAGCCAAAAACATTCAGTACTTC | CASSSQGQAKNIQYF
TRBJ2-7 | few | TRBD2 | TRBV7-8 | TGTGCCAGCAGCTTGCTAGCGGGAGGAAACGAGCAGTACTTC | CASSLLAGGNEQYF
TRBJ2-1 | . | . | TRBV2 | TGTGCCAGCAGTGAAGGGCCGGTAGCCTCACAGTTCTTC | CASSEGPVASQFF
TRBJ2-7 | . | . | TRBV28 | TGTGCCAGCAGTTTAGGTATCGGCTACGAGCAGTACTTC | CASSLGIGYEQYF
TRBJ2-1 | . | TRBD1 | TRBV9 | TGTGCCAGCAGCTCAGGGGGCATTGAGCAGTTCTTC | CASSSGGIEQFF
TRBJ2-5 | once | TRBD2 | TRBV5-1 | TGCGCCAGCAGCTTGGCGGTAGCGGGAACACAAGAGACCCAGTACTTC | CASSLAVAGTQETQYF